The clone carrying this TCR beta chain showed up many times. The antigen remains undetermined. Described treatment: PENTA 11 planned treatment interruption arm or continuous ART arm. Only samples with at least 5 million viable PBMCs qualified. This entry is derived from a study of HIV-infected children after antiretroviral therapy interruption. Study context: Median age was approximately 9.4 years (interruption) and around 8 years (continuous). Most participating children were previously exposed to EBV and CMV.

The study, taken as a whole, reports: Some non-naive CD45RA+ T cells might be present among sorted naive cells.

Per germline, CDR1 SGHDN and CDR2 FVKESK. This CDR3 comprises 14 residues. Trimming removed 2 bases at V and 3 bases at J, with 8 bases between. RNA-based 3' RACE libraries used unique molecular identifiers. TCRdb recomputed calls from the 3' RACE reads with MiXCR, one row per CDR3 protein. The sample has tens of thousands of distinct CDR3 sequences, around 4.1% seen once; the top ten hold 0.6% to 0.85%. The sequenced sample was CD45RA+ CD4+ T cells from PBMCs, pooled from several time points, obtained from a donor given antiretroviral therapy, either interrupted or continuous. The subset: naive CD4+ CD45RA+ CD45RO- T cells. The TCR originated in a pool of human donors with HIV. The V call is TRBV14, the J call TRBJ2-1, with D unclear. In nucleotides, the CDR3 is TGTGCCAGCAGCCAAAACAGATTCTACAATGAGCAGTTCTTC. Protein sequence: CASSQNRFYNEQFF.